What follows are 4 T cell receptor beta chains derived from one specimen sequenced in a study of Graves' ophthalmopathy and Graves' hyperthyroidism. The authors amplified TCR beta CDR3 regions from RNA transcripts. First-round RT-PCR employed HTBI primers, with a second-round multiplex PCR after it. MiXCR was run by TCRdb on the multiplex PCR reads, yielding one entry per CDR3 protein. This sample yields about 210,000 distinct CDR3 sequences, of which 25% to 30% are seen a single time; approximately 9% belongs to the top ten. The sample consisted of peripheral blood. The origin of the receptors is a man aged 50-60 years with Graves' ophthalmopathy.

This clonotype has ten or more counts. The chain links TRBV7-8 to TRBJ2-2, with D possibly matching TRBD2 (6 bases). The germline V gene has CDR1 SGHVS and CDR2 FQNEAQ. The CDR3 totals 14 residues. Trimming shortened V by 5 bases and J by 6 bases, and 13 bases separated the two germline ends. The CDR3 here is CASSKGGTAGELFF. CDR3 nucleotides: TGTGCCAGCAGCAAAGGCGGGACGGCCGGGGAGCTGTTTTTT.

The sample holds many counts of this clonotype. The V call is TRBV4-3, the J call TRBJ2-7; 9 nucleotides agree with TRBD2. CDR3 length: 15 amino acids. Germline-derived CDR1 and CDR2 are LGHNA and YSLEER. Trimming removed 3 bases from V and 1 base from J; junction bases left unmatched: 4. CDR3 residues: CASSQVAGASYEQYF. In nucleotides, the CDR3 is TGCGCCAGCAGCCAGGTAGCGGGAGCGTCCTACGAGCAGTACTTC.

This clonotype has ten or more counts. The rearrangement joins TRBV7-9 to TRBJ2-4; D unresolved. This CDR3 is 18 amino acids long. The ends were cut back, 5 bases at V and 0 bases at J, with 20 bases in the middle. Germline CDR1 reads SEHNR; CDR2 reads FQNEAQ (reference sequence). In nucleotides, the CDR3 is TGTGCCAGCAGCCCTATTTCGGTCAGCTTAGTAGCCAAAAACATTCAGTACTTC. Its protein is CASSPISVSLVAKNIQYF.

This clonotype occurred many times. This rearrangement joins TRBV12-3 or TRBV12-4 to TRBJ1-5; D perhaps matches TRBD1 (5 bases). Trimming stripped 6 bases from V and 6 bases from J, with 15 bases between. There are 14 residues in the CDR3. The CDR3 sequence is CASSYQGNSQPQHF. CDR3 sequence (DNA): TGTGCCAGCAGCTATCAGGGAAATAGTCAGCCCCAGCATTTT.